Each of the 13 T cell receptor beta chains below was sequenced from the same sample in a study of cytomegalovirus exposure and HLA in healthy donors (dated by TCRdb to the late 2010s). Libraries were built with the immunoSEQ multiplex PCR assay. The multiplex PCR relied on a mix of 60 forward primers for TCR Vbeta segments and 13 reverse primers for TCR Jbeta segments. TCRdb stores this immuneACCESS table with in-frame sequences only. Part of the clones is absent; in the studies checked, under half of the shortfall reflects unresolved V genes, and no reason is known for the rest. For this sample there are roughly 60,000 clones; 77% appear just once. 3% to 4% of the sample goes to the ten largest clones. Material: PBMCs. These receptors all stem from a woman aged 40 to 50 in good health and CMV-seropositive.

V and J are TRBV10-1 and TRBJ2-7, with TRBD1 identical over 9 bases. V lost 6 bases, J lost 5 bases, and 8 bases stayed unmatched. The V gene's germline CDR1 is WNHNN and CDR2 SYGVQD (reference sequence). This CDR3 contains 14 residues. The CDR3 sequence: CASSAGTGMDEQYF. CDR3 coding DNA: TGCGCCAGCAGCGCCGGGACAGGGATGGACGAGCAGTACTTC.

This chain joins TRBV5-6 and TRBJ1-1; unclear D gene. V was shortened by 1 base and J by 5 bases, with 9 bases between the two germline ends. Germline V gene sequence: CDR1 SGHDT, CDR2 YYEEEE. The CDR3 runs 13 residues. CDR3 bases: TGTGCCAGCAGCTTGAGGACGGGGACTGAAGCTTTCTTT. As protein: CASSLRTGTEAFF.

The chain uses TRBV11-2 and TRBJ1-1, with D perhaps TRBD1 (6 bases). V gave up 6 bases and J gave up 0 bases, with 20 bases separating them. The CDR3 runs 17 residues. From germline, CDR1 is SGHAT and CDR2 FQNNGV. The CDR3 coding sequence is TGTGCCAGCAGGTCTTTACAGGGAACGATATTGAACACTGAAGCTTTCTTT. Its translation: CASRSLQGTILNTEAFF.

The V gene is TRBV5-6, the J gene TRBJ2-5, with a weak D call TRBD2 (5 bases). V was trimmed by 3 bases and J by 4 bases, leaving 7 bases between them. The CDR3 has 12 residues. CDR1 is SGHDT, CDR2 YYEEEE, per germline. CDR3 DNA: TGTGCCAGCAGCTACGAGGGAGAGACCCAGTACTTC. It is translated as CASSYEGETQYF.

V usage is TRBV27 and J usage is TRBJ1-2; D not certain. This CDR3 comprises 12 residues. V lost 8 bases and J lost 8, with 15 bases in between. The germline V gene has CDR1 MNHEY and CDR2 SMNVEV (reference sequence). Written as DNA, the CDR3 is TGTGCCAGCGGCGGTCGGGTGAGCGGCTACACCTTC. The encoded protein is CASGGRVSGYTF.

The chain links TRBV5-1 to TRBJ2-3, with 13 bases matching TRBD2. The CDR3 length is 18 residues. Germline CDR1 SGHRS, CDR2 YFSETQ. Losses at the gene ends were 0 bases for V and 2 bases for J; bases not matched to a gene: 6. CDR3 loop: CASSLAGGTSGVTDTQYF. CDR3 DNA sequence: TGCGCCAGCAGCTTGGCGGGCGGGACTAGCGGGGTCACAGATACGCAGTATTTT.

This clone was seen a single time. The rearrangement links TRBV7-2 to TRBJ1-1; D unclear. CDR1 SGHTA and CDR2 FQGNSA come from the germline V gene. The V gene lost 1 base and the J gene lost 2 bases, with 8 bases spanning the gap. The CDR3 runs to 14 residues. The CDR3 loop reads CASSLGGVNTEAFF. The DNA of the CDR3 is TGTGCCAGCAGCTTAGGGGGAGTTAACACTGAAGCTTTCTTT.

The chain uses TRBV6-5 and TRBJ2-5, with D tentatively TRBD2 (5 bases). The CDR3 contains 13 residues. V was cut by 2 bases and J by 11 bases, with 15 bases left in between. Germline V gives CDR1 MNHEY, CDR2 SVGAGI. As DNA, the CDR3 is TGTGCCAGCAGTTACGCTTTCCGGGGAAGACAGTACTTC. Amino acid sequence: CASSYAFRGRQYF.

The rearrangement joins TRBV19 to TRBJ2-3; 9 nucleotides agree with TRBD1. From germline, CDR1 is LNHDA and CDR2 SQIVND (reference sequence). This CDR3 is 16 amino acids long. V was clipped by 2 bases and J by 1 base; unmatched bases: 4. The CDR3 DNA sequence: TGTGCCAGTAGTATAAGGACAGGGGAGGGCACAGATACGCAGTATTTT. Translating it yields CASSIRTGEGTDTQYF.

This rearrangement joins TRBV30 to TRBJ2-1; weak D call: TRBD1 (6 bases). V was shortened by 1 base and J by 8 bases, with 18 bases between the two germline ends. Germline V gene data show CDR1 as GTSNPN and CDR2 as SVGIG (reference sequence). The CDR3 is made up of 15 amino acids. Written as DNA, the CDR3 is TGTGCCTGGAGTGAAATTTTCGGACAGTCTGATGAGCAGTTCTTC. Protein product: CAWSEIFGQSDEQFF.

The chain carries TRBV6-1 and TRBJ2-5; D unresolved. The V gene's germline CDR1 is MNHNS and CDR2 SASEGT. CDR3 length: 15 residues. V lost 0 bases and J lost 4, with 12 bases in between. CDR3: CASSEARLSPETQYF. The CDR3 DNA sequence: TGTGCCAGCAGTGAAGCTCGCCTAAGTCCAGAGACCCAGTACTTC.

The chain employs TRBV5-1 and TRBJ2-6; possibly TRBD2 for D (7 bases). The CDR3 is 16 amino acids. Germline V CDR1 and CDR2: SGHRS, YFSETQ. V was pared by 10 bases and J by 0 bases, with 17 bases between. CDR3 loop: CASEGGAYSGANVLTF. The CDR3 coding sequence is TGCGCCTCGGAGGGGGGGGCTTACTCTGGGGCCAACGTCCTGACTTTC.

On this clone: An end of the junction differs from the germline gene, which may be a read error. The CDR3 protein is CASSLGRNNSPFHF. Written as DNA, the CDR3 is TGTGCCAGCAGCTTAGGGAGAAATAATTCACCCTTCCACTTT. The chain is built from TRBV7-9 and TRBJ1-6; D remains ambiguous. From germline, CDR1 is SEHNR and CDR2 FQNEAQ (reference sequence). The CDR3 extends over 14 amino acids.